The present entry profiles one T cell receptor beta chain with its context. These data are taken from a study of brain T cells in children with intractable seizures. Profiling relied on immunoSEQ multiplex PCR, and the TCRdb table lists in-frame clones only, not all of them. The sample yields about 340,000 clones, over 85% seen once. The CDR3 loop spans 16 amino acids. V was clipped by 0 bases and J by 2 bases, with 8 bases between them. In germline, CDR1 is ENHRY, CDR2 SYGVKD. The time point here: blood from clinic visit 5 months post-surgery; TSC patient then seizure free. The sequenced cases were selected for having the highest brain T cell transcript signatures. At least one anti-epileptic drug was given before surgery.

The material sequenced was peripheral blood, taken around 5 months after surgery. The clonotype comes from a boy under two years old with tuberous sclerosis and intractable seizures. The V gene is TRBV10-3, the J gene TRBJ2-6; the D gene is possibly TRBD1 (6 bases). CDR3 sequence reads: CAISESRTAGANVLTF. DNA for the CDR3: TGTGCCATCAGTGAGTCGAGGACAGCTGGGGCCAACGTCCTGACTTTC.